These T cell receptor beta chains were read from a single sample in a study of blood T cell repertoires in COVID-19. Sequencing was performed with immunoSEQ multiplex PCR; in TCRdb, only in-frame clones are kept and a portion is missing. Among 140,000 to 150,000 clones listed, approximately 80% were seen once. Material: PBMCs or T cells enriched from blood (not recorded which). The origin of the receptors is a woman in her forties or fifties who had recovered from COVID-19. CDR3s include the opening cysteine and the closing phenylalanine or tryptophan. The D gene is left open where the match is weak.

>TRBD1|TRBV7-6
CASSPTWATGDPYNSPLHF
>TRBD1|TRBV6-1
CASSEAGTARYGYTF
>-|TRBV4-2
CASSQDSGPTEAFF
>-|TRBV10-1
CASSELTGNTGELFF
>TRBD1|TRBV5-1
CASSGGTGGAETQYF
>TRBD2|TRBV3-1/TRBV3-2
CASTQRGRGGPKSYNEQFF
>TRBD1|TRBV7-6
CASSLALQGYEQYF
>-|TRBV15
CATSRGSGGYNEQFF
>-|TRBV6-5
CASSYPPGQQNNEQFF
>-|TRBV9
CASSVVGTYTDTQYF
>-|TRBV7-9
CASSLRGTPGYGYTF
>-|TRBV9
CASRRSGGVGYGYTF
>-|TRBV11-3
CASSLRSMNTGELFF
>TRBD1|TRBV28
CASSSPVGTGKAFF
>TRBD1|TRBV5-1
CASSTGQAKTYEQYF
>-|TRBV7-2
CASRERQSSYEQYF
>-|TRBV14
CASSQGALQWGEKLAKNIQYF
>-|TRBV7-9
CASSSGLHYGYTF
>TRBD2|TRBV5-1
CASSPGTSSEVGDTQYF
>TRBD2|TRBV5-1
CATQPGGYYNEQFF
>-|TRBV18
CASSPYTGNTEAFF
>-|TRBV3-1/TRBV3-2
CASRLPLTGELFF
>-|TRBV9
CASSVDYSGKNIQYF
>TRBD1|TRBV13
CASSLPTGGFSGANVLTF
>TRBD2|TRBV4-2
CASSQGGGPETQYF
>-|TRBV29-1
CSVDAVEGHTDTQYF
>-|TRBV29-1
CSVVDRNYGYTF
>-|TRBV3-1/TRBV3-2
CASSQNPGWEVSNYGYTF
>-|TRBV6-5
CASGTSPGTDTQYF
>TRBD2|TRBV2
CASSGLASGELFF
>-|TRBV7-9
CASSSPPGTDSPLHF
>TRBD1|TRBV27
CASSFGDRGSYNEQFF
>TRBD2|TRBV3-1/TRBV3-2
CASSQDPLAGDIQETQYF
>-|TRBV28
CASSLSGGYLNTDTQYF
>TRBD2|TRBV12-5
CASGVGTSGGTGELFF
>-|TRBV29-1
CSVEEGIGYEQYF